A selection of T cell receptor beta chains follows, all from one sample in a study of cytomegalovirus exposure and HLA in healthy donors. Measured with immunoSEQ multiplex PCR; TCRdb has only the in-frame clones, and not every one. The sample comprises some 170,000 clones, about 80% of which are singletons, and approximately 1.6% rests with the top ten. What was sequenced was PBMCs. These receptors were collected from a girl aged 5 to 17 in good health and CMV-seropositive. Both conserved end residues are part of each CDR3. A D gene is named only where the DNA matches it firmly. Expanded clones get a size class; other rows say once, few or many, or leave the size out.

j_call: TRBJ1-5; clone_size: .; v_call: TRBV15; d_call: .; cdr3_nt: TGTGCCACCAGCGAAGAATGGACAGAGAAAAGCAATCAGCCCCAGCATTTT; cdr3_aa: CATSEEWTEKSNQPQHF
j_call: TRBJ2-3; clone_size: .; v_call: TRBV5-1; d_call: TRBD2; cdr3_nt: TGCGCCAGCAGTCCCCCCCTTCCGGGACTAGCAGATACGCAGTATTTT; cdr3_aa: CASSPPLPGLADTQYF
j_call: TRBJ1-1; clone_size: .; v_call: TRBV9; d_call: .; cdr3_nt: TGTGCCAGCAGCCCGTGGGAGGCTGAAGCTTTCTTT; cdr3_aa: CASSPWEAEAFF
j_call: TRBJ2-1; clone_size: .; v_call: TRBV5-1; d_call: .; cdr3_nt: TGCGCCAGCAGCTTGGGTCTGGCTAGCAGTTGGAATGAGCAGTTCTTC; cdr3_aa: CASSLGLASSWNEQFF
j_call: TRBJ1-1; clone_size: .; v_call: TRBV12-5; d_call: TRBD1; cdr3_nt: TGTGCTAGTGGTGTAGGACAGGGGTGGAACACTGAAGCTTTCTTT; cdr3_aa: CASGVGQGWNTEAFF
j_call: TRBJ2-7; clone_size: .; v_call: TRBV7-2; d_call: TRBD2; cdr3_nt: TGTGCCAGCAGCTTTCTGGGGACTAGCGGGGGGGCCAACGAGCAGTACTTC; cdr3_aa: CASSFLGTSGGANEQYF
j_call: TRBJ2-5; clone_size: .; v_call: TRBV10-3; d_call: TRBD1; cdr3_nt: TGTGCCATCAGGGGACAGGGGGTCCAAGAGACCCAGTACTTC; cdr3_aa: CAIRGQGVQETQYF
j_call: TRBJ2-7; clone_size: .; v_call: TRBV5-1; d_call: .; cdr3_nt: TGCGCCAGCAGCTTAAGGGGGTCCTACGAGCAGTACTTC; cdr3_aa: CASSLRGSYEQYF
j_call: TRBJ2-7; clone_size: .; v_call: TRBV6-1; d_call: TRBD1; cdr3_nt: TGTGCCAGCAACAGGGGGCCGAACTACGAGCAGTACTTC; cdr3_aa: CASNRGPNYEQYF
j_call: TRBJ1-5; clone_size: .; v_call: TRBV25-1; d_call: TRBD1; cdr3_nt: TGTGCCAGCAGTGGGGGGGCGAGACAGGGGAGAAATCAGCCCCAGCATTTT; cdr3_aa: CASSGGARQGRNQPQHF
j_call: TRBJ2-1; clone_size: .; v_call: TRBV10-1; d_call: .; cdr3_nt: TGCGCCAGCAGTGAGGACAGCTCCTACAATGAGCAGTTCTTC; cdr3_aa: CASSEDSSYNEQFF
j_call: TRBJ2-5; clone_size: .; v_call: TRBV5-1; d_call: .; cdr3_nt: TGCGCCAGCAGCCCGACGGCCCTAGCGTACCAAGAGACCCAGTACTTC; cdr3_aa: CASSPTALAYQETQYF
j_call: TRBJ2-5; clone_size: .; v_call: TRBV9; d_call: .; cdr3_nt: TGTGCCAGCAGCGTCGGTCCTGGGCCCCAAGAGACCCAGTACTTC; cdr3_aa: CASSVGPGPQETQYF
j_call: TRBJ2-7; clone_size: .; v_call: TRBV19; d_call: TRBD2; cdr3_nt: TGTGCCAGTAGTAGAACAAGCGGGAGGAACCCCTACGAGCAGTACTTC; cdr3_aa: CASSRTSGRNPYEQYF
j_call: TRBJ2-1; clone_size: .; v_call: TRBV27; d_call: TRBD2; cdr3_nt: TGTGCCAGCCACCGCACGGGGACTACCTCAACAGATGAGCAGTTCTTC; cdr3_aa: CASHRTGTTSTDEQFF
j_call: TRBJ2-3; clone_size: .; v_call: TRBV18; d_call: TRBD2; cdr3_nt: TGTGCCAGCTCACCACGGCTAGCGGGAGCACAAGATACGCAGTATTTT; cdr3_aa: CASSPRLAGAQDTQYF
j_call: TRBJ2-7; clone_size: .; v_call: TRBV19; d_call: .; cdr3_nt: TGTGCCAGTAGTATATTCGGGTCGGTTATGTACGAGCAGTACTTC; cdr3_aa: CASSIFGSVMYEQYF
j_call: TRBJ2-7; clone_size: few; v_call: TRBV5-1; d_call: .; cdr3_nt: TGCGCCAGCAGCTTGGAACCAAGCGCGATAAGGGCGGGGTTCGCCTACGAGCAGTACTTC; cdr3_aa: CASSLEPSAIRAGFAYEQYF
j_call: TRBJ2-7; clone_size: .; v_call: TRBV15; d_call: TRBD2; cdr3_nt: TGTGCCACTTTCGGGCTAGCGGGGAGATACGAGCAGTACTTC; cdr3_aa: CATFGLAGRYEQYF
j_call: TRBJ1-1; clone_size: few; v_call: TRBV27; d_call: .; cdr3_nt: TGTGCCGGACGCAGGGGGAACACTGAAGCTTTCTTT; cdr3_aa: CAGRRGNTEAFF
j_call: TRBJ1-4; clone_size: .; v_call: TRBV11-2; d_call: .; cdr3_nt: TGTGCCAGCGCGGGCAGGCTTAATGAAAAACTGTTTTTT; cdr3_aa: CASAGRLNEKLFF
j_call: TRBJ2-7; clone_size: .; v_call: TRBV19; d_call: TRBD2; cdr3_nt: TGTGCCAGTAGTATCGGGCCTAGCGGGACATACGAGCAGTACTTC; cdr3_aa: CASSIGPSGTYEQYF